This TCR beta chain was recorded in a study of control samples from healthy donors and cancer patients. Generated by immunoSEQ multiplex PCR, the TCRdb table keeps only in-frame clones and is missing some. The data show over 150,000 clones, with 95% to 96% seen just once and 0.95% to 1.1% held by the top ten. Looked up from germline, CDR1 is KGHSH and CDR2 is LQKENI. The CDR3 length is 15 residues. V dropped 3 bases and J dropped 3; count of bases not matched to a gene: 0. This clonotype was sampled from a woman between 25 and 40 years old in good health. The gene calls are TRBV18 and TRBJ1-4, with 11 positions matching TRBD1. Sequenced sample: blood. The CDR3 sequence is CASSPGQGANEKLFF. The CDR3 DNA reads TGTGCCAGCTCACCGGGACAGGGGGCTAATGAAAAACTGTTTTTT.